This T cell receptor (beta chain) came from a study of shared clonotypes between healthy human individuals. Study-level information: Each donor's CD4 naive and CD4 memory cells filled three plates apiece, CD8 naive two, and CD8 memory one.

Concerning this clone: Its antigen is undetermined.

V dropped 5 bases and J dropped 3 bases, with 10 bases sitting between them. The CDR3 has 13 residues. Germline assignment: CDR1 LNHDA and CDR2 SQIVND (reference sequence). In replicate PCRs of sorted subsets, approximately 210 ng DNA, about 30,000 T cell genomes, was used. Repertoires were generated with immunoSEQ multiplex PCR, while TCRdb's copy carries only in-frame clones and drops some. The repertoire has more than 500,000 clones, about 96% of them found once; the top ten carry about 0.068%. The donor population consisted of healthy HIV-negative adults with no recent acute infections or vaccinations. Regarding the study as a whole: Larger richness was generally estimated for naive than memory subsets.

This chain connects TRBV19 to TRBJ1-1; D gene unclear. Material for sequencing was naive CD4+ T cells sorted from blood. The subset here: CD45RA+ positively selected. This sequence was found in a woman younger than 45 in good health. The CDR3 is CASSLQRDTEAFF. CDR3 bases: TGTGCCAGTAGTCTGCAGAGGGACACTGAAGCTTTCTTT.